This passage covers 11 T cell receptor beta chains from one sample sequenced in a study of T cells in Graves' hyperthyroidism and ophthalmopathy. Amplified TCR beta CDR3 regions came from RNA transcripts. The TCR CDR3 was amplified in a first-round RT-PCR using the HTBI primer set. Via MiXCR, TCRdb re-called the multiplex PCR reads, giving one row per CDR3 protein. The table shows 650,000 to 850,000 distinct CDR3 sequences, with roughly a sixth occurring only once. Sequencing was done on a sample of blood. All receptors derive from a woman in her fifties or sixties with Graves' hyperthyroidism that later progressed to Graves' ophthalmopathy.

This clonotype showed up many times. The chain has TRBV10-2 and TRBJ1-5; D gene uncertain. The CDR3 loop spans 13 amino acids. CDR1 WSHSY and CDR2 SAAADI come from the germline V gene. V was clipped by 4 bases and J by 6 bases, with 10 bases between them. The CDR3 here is CASSAGFRQPQHF. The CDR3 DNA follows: TGCGCCAGCAGTGCGGGCTTCCGTCAGCCCCAGCATTTT.

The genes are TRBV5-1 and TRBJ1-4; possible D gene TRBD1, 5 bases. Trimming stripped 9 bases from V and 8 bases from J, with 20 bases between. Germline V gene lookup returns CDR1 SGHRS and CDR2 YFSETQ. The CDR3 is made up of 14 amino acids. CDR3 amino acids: CATETDGAGEKLFF. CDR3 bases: TGCGCCACCGAGACCGACGGGGCAGGAGAAAAACTGTTTTTT. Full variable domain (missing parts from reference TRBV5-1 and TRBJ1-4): KAGVTQTPRYLIKTRGQQVTLSCSPISGHRSVSWYQQTPGQGLQFLFEYFSETQRNKGNFPGRFSGRQFSNSRSEMNVSTLELGDSALYLCATETDGAGEKLFFGSGTQLSVL.

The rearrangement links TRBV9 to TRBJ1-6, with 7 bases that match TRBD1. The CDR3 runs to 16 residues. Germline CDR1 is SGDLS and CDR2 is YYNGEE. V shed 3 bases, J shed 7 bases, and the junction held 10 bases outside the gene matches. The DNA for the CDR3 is TGTGCCAGCAGCGGCGGGACAGCCCTTGGGAATTCACCCCTCCACTTT. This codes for CASSGGTALGNSPLHF.

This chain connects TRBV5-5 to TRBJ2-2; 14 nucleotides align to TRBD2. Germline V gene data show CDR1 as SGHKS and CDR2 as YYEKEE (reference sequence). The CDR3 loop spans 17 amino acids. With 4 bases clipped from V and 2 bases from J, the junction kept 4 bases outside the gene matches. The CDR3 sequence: CASSAGLAGVNTGELFF. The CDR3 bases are TGTGCCAGCAGCGCGGGACTAGCGGGGGTAAACACCGGGGAGCTGTTTTTT. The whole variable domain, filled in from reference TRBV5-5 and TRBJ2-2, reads DAGVTQSPTHLIKTRGQQVTLRCSPISGHKSVSWYQQVLGQGPQFIFQYYEKEERGRGNFPDRFSARQFPNYSSELNVNALLLGDSALYLCASSAGLAGVNTGELFFGEGSRLTVL.

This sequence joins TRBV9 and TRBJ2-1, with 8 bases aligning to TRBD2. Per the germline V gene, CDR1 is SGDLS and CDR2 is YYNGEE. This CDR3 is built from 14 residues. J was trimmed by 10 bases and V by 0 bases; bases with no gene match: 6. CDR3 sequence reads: CASSVGSGAGEQFF. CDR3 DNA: TGTGCCAGCAGCGTAGGTAGCGGGGCGGGGGAGCAGTTCTTC.

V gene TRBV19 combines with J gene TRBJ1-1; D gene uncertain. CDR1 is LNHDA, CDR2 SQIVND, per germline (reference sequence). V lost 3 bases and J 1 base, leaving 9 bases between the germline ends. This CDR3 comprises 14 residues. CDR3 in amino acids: CASSIAEGNTEAFF. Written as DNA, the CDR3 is TGTGCCAGTAGTATCGCAGAGGGGAACACTGAAGCTTTCTTT.

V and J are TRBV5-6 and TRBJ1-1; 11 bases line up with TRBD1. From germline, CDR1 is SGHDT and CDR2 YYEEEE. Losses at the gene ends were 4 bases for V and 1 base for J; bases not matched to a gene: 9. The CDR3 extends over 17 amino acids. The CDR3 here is CASSRLGQGATNTEAFF. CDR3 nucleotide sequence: TGTGCCAGCAGCCGCCTCGGACAGGGGGCGACGAACACTGAAGCTTTCTTT.

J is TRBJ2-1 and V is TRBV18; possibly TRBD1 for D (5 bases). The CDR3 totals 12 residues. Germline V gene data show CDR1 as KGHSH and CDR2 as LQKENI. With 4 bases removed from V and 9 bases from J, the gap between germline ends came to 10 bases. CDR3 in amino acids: CASSLEQGEQFF. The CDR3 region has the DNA TGTGCCAGCTCACTGGAGCAGGGTGAGCAGTTCTTC.

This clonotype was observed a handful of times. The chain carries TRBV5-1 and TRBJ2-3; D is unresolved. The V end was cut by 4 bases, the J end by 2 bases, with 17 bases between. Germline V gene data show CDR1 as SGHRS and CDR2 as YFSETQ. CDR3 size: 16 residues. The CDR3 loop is CASSPKVESATDTQYF. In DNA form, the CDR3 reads TGCGCCAGCAGCCCCAAGGTGGAATCTGCCACAGATACGCAGTATTTT.

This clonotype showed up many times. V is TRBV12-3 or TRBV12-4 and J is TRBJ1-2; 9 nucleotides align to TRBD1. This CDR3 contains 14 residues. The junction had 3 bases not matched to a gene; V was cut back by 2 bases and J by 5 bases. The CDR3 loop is CASSLRDREYGYTF. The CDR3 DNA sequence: TGTGCCAGCAGTTTACGGGACAGGGAGTATGGCTACACCTTC.

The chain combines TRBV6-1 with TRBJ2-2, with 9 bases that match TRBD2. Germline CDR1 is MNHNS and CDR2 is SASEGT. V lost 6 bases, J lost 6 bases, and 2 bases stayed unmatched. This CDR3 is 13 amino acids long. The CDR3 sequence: CASRTSGAGELFF. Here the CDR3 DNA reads TGTGCCAGCAGGACTAGCGGAGCCGGGGAGCTGTTTTTT.